The 6 T cell receptor beta chains below were found in one sample sequenced in a study of control samples from healthy donors and cancer patients. Only in-frame clones appear in the TCRdb table, and some are missing; sequencing was by immunoSEQ multiplex PCR. This table has around 80,000 clones, over 85% appearing once. The sequenced sample consisted of blood. The receptors were gathered from a man in his fifties in good health.

The V gene is TRBV6-6, the J gene TRBJ1-2; D is ambiguous. The germline V gene has CDR1 MNHNY and CDR2 SVGAGI (reference sequence). CDR3 length equals 14 residues. V gave up 0 bases and J gave up 3 bases, with 8 bases separating them. The chain's CDR3 is CASSYSVADYGYTF. In DNA form, the CDR3 reads TGTGCCAGCAGTTACTCCGTGGCAGACTATGGCTACACCTTC.

The rearrangement uses TRBV6-5 and TRBJ1-4; a possible D gene is TRBD1 (6 bases). The germline V gene encodes CDR1 MNHEY and CDR2 SVGAGI. The CDR3 extends over 15 amino acids. The germline V and J ends were trimmed by 7 bases and 4 bases, with 16 bases remaining between them. CDR3 residues: CASTGKTGGNEKLFF. The DNA of the CDR3 is TGTGCCAGCACCGGGAAGACAGGCGGTAATGAAAAACTGTTTTTT.

The chain is built from TRBV12-3 or TRBV12-4 and TRBJ1-1; a weak D match, TRBD1 (6 bases). V lost 8 bases to trimming and J lost 8 bases, with 15 bases between them. This CDR3 has 12 amino acids. CDR3 DNA: TGTGCCAGCCACCGGGGGCAGGGAGAAGCTTTCTTT. Protein product: CASHRGQGEAFF.

This chain links TRBV7-9 with TRBJ1-2; D gene uncertain. This CDR3 is built from 15 residues. CDR1 and CDR2 from the germline V gene are SEHNR and FQNEAQ (reference sequence). V was cut by 4 bases and J by 7 bases, with 19 bases left in between. In nucleotides, the CDR3 is TGTGCCAGCAGCTCTCCTGGACGGGCGACTAGTGGCTACACCTTC. It yields the protein CASSSPGRATSGYTF.

V is TRBV9 and J is TRBJ2-3; TRBD2 might be the D (7 bases). V was shortened by 0 bases and J by 5 bases, with 16 bases between the two germline ends. The CDR3 has 16 residues. From germline, CDR1 is SGDLS and CDR2 YYNGEE. CDR3 sequence (DNA): TGTGCCAGCAGCGTAGCAGCCGGGGGGCCGGGAGATACGCAGTATTTT. This gives the protein CASSVAAGGPGDTQYF.

This chain links TRBV7-2 with TRBJ2-1; D gene unclear. The CDR3 length is 13 residues. V lost 1 base and J lost 4, with 5 bases in between. The germline gives CDR1 SGHTA, CDR2 FQGNSA. In nucleotides, the CDR3 is TGTGCCAGCAGCTTAGTGGTTTACAATGAGCAGTTCTTC. Amino acid sequence: CASSLVVYNEQFF. The entire variable domain, with the rest obtained from reference TRBV7-2 and TRBJ2-1, is as follows: GAGVSQSPSNKVTEKGKDVELRCDPISGHTALYWYRQSLGQGLEFLIYFQGNSAPDKSGLPSDRFSAERTGGSVSTLTIQRTQQEDSAVYLCASSLVVYNEQFFGPGTRLTVL.